This T cell receptor (beta chain) was recovered during a study of T cells after yellow fever vaccination. TCRdb reprocessed the 5' RACE reads via MiXCR and lists one record per CDR3 protein. Of over 300,000 distinct CDR3 sequences listed, approximately 4% are singletons. This clonotype was picked up a small number of times. V was pared by 5 bases and J by 0 bases, with 7 bases of the junction left unmatched. CDR1 and CDR2 (germline): SGHTA, FQGNSA. This CDR3 has 15 amino acids. V is TRBV7-2 and J is TRBJ2-7; 7 bases map to TRBD1. The clonotype originates from a man between 18 and 29 years old who received the YFV17D yellow fever vaccine. The source was PBMCs, collected 5 days after the yellow fever booster vaccination. Written as DNA, the CDR3 is TGTGCCAGCAGCCTCAGGACAGGTACCTCCTACGAGCAGTACTTC. Protein sequence: CASSLRTGTSYEQYF.